Following are 18 T cell receptor beta chains from one sample sequenced in a study of T cell repertoires in cytomegalovirus infection. For these TCRs, the target antigens are not known. MiXCR, run by TCRdb on the reads, gives a single entry per CDR3 protein. This table has approximately 590,000 distinct CDR3 sequences, just under 40% appearing once. This specimen consisted of cultured PBMCs, obtained from culture after CMV antigen stimulation. The receptors stem from a human donor in good health (CMV status not recorded). Some clones in this sample may be carry-over from other donors' samples.

The chain joins TRBV27 to TRBJ2-1, with 12 bases identical to TRBD2. Trimming at V came to 6 bases and at J to 7 bases, leaving 7 bases not matched to a gene. CDR3 size: 15 residues. CDR1 MNHEY and CDR2 SMNVEV come from the germline V gene (reference sequence). Here the CDR3 reads CASRSGTSGPNEQFF. CDR3 DNA: TGTGCCAGCAGGTCCGGGACTAGCGGGCCAAATGAGCAGTTCTTC.

The rearrangement joins TRBV6-6 to TRBJ2-7; TRBD1 aligns across 7 bases. This CDR3 comprises 17 residues. V shed 5 bases and J 0 bases; nucleotides not matched to a gene: 13. Germline assignment: CDR1 MNHNY and CDR2 SVGAGI (reference sequence). The CDR3 DNA sequence: TGTGCCAGCAGTACAAAAAGACAGGGACCGAGCTCCTACGAGCAGTACTTC. Amino acid sequence: CASSTKRQGPSSYEQYF.

This clonotype appeared a single time. This rearrangement joins TRBV14 to TRBJ2-2; no clear D gene. V was cut by 2 bases and J by 4 bases, with 8 bases left in between. Germline V lookup: CDR1 SGHDN, CDR2 FVKESK. The CDR3 totals 14 residues. The CDR3 here is CASSQQAVTGELFF. CDR3 coding DNA: TGTGCCAGCAGCCAACAGGCAGTCACCGGGGAGCTGTTTTTT.

Many counts were recorded for this clonotype. This chain uses TRBV7-2 with TRBJ1-2; D unresolved. The V end lost 2 bases, the J end lost 4 bases, and 17 bases lay between the germline ends. Germline V lookup: CDR1 SGHTA, CDR2 FQGNSA. This CDR3 is 16 amino acids long. DNA for the CDR3: TGTGCCAGCAGCTTATGGGGTAACGCGGGTTCCTATGGCTACACCTTC. This sequence encodes CASSLWGNAGSYGYTF.

The chain uses TRBV20-1 and TRBJ1-2; 9 bases map to TRBD1. Germline V gene sequence: CDR1 DFQATT, CDR2 SNEGSKA (reference sequence). The CDR3 contains 15 residues. V dropped 2 bases and J dropped 2; count of bases not matched to a gene: 6. CDR3 loop: CSARWSGTGNYGYTF. In DNA, the CDR3 is TGCAGTGCTAGATGGTCCGGGACAGGGAACTATGGCTACACCTTC.

The CDR3 region has the DNA TGTGCCACCAGCAGCAGGCTTCAGCCCCAGCATTTT. Amino acid sequence: CATSSRLQPQHF. The V call is TRBV15, the J call TRBJ1-5, with D unclear. V was cut by 3 bases and J by 6 bases, with 6 bases left in between. This CDR3 comprises 12 residues. Germline loops: CDR1 LNHNV, CDR2 YYDKDF (reference sequence).

The chain couples TRBV20-1 to TRBJ2-1; no reliable D call. Trimming took off 7 bases at V and 4 bases at J, with 11 bases between the two ends. Germline values: CDR1 DFQATT, CDR2 SNEGSKA (reference sequence). The CDR3 covers 12 residues. The CDR3 region is CSVPDWYNEQFF. In nucleotides, the CDR3 is TGCAGTGTTCCCGACTGGTACAATGAGCAGTTCTTC.

This sequence joins TRBV5-4 and TRBJ2-1, with TRBD2 matching over 11 bases. The V and J ends lost 3 bases and 6 bases, in that order; junction bases with no gene match: 11. Looked up from germline, CDR1 is SGHNT and CDR2 is YYREEE (reference sequence). The CDR3 is 17 amino acids. The CDR3 loop reads CASSWGLAVRKGNEQFF. In DNA, the CDR3 is TGTGCCAGCAGCTGGGGACTAGCGGTCCGTAAGGGCAATGAGCAGTTCTTC.

The rearrangement uses TRBV12-3 or TRBV12-4 and TRBJ1-1; D not resolved. This CDR3 is 17 amino acids long. V shed 3 bases and J shed 4 bases, with 21 bases lying between them. The CDR3 region has the DNA TGTGCCAGCAGTTTGGTGGGTACCCTCTCACCCCCCACTGAAGCTTTCTTT. Its protein product is CASSLVGTLSPPTEAFF.

This clonotype occurred a few times. V is TRBV11-2 and J is TRBJ2-7; TRBD1 aligns across 9 bases. Germline values: CDR1 SGHAT, CDR2 FQNNGV. With V trimmed by 1 base and J by 0 bases, 7 bases remained unmatched. This CDR3 has 17 residues. The CDR3 reads CASSLAGQGMSSYEQYF. The CDR3 coding sequence is TGTGCCAGCAGCTTAGCCGGACAGGGGATGAGCTCCTACGAGCAGTACTTC.

The chain links TRBV12-5 to TRBJ1-5, with 8 nucleotides matching TRBD1. The CDR3 has 15 residues. CDR1 and CDR2 (germline): LGHNT, FRNRAP. The DNA of the CDR3 is TGTGCCCCACTCGGACAGGGCTTGAGGAATCAGCCCCAGCATTTT. It translates to CAPLGQGLRNQPQHF.

The V call is TRBV7-2, the J call TRBJ1-6; D perhaps matches TRBD1 (6 bases). CDR3 length: 16 residues. V lost 5 bases and J 3 bases, leaving 14 bases between the germline ends. Germline V lookup: CDR1 SGHTA, CDR2 FQGNSA. The CDR3 loop is CASSLGGGFYNSPLHF. The CDR3 region has the DNA TGTGCCAGCAGCCTAGGGGGGGGTTTCTATAATTCACCCCTCCACTTT.

This rearrangement joins TRBV5-1 to TRBJ2-7, with D possibly matching TRBD2 (5 bases). The CDR3 is 15 residues long. Trimming left V 0 bases short and J 4 bases short, with 14 bases between. Per the germline V gene, CDR1 is SGHRS and CDR2 is YFSETQ. The CDR3 DNA reads TGCGCCAGCAGCTTGGGAGTGGACTCCCTATACGAGCAGTACTTC. It translates to CASSLGVDSLYEQYF.

J is TRBJ2-1 and V is TRBV6-1; D uncertain. Per germline, CDR1 MNHNS and CDR2 SASEGT. V lost 3 bases and J 4 bases, leaving 4 bases between the germline ends. The CDR3 runs 12 residues. The CDR3 coding sequence is TGTGCCAGCAGTGAGAGGTACAATGAGCAGTTCTTC. This encodes CASSERYNEQFF.

The V and J genes are TRBV2 and TRBJ1-4, with D tentatively TRBD1 (5 bases). This CDR3 contains 13 residues. Between the trimmed V and J ends, which lost 5 bases and 11 bases, there was a span of 15 bases. Per the germline V gene, CDR1 is SNHLY and CDR2 is FYNNEI. CDR3 sequence: CASSSPRVPKLFF. The DNA of the CDR3 is TGTGCCAGCAGTTCGCCCAGGGTGCCGAAACTGTTTTTT.

This clonotype was seen ten or more times. The V gene is TRBV12-3 or TRBV12-4, the J gene TRBJ2-5; a possible D gene is TRBD2 (5 bases). The CDR3 is 11 amino acids. V shed 4 bases and J shed 5 bases, with 5 bases lying between them. CDR3 nucleotides: TGTGCCAGCAGTTGGAGGGAGACCCAGTACTTC. As protein: CASSWRETQYF.

This chain connects TRBV7-2 to TRBJ2-5; TRBD2 is a possible D gene (7 bases). From germline, CDR1 is SGHTA and CDR2 FQGNSA. V lost 3 bases and J 5 bases, leaving 19 bases between the germline ends. The CDR3 covers 16 residues. The CDR3 bases are TGTGCCAGCAGCTTGCGGAAGGGGGGGGCCCTGGAGACCCAGTACTTC. Translated, it gives CASSLRKGGALETQYF.

This chain joins TRBV6-5 and TRBJ1-4, with a tentative D call TRBD1 (5 bases). Trimming cost V 8 bases and J 4 bases, with 17 bases left between them. Germline V lookup: CDR1 MNHEY, CDR2 SVGAGI. The CDR3 consists of 15 residues. The CDR3 spells CASRQTGTDNEKLFF. The CDR3 DNA reads as TGTGCCAGCCGACAAACCGGGACGGATAATGAAAAACTGTTTTTT.